The clone carrying this T cell receptor (beta chain) was counted between two and nine times. Looked up from germline, CDR1 is SGHRS and CDR2 is YFSETQ. This CDR3 comprises 16 residues. V was clipped by 1 base and J by 7 bases; unmatched bases: 6. This record belongs to a study of identical twins. MiXCR was run by TCRdb on the 5' RACE reads, yielding one entry per CDR3 protein. Seen here are a few hundred thousand distinct CDR3 sequences, approximately 12% observed once, and the top ten hold approximately 4%. This same sample was also taken into another study, of yellow fever vaccine responses in identical twins.

This receptor was obtained from a woman under 30 in good health. The material sequenced was memory (CD45RO+) T cells sorted from blood. The J gene is TRBJ2-1, the V gene TRBV5-1; TRBD2 matches 12 bases. CDR3 nucleotides: TGCGCCAGCAGCTTGCTAGCGGGAGGGCCGGGTAATGAGCAGTTCTTC. Translating gives CASSLLAGGPGNEQFF. The whole variable domain, remainder taken from reference TRBV5-1 and TRBJ2-1, is KAGVTQTPRYLIKTRGQQVTLSCSPISGHRSVSWYQQTPGQGLQFLFEYFSETQRNKGNFPGRFSGRQFSNSRSEMNVSTLELGDSALYLCASSLLAGGPGNEQFFGPGTRLTVL.